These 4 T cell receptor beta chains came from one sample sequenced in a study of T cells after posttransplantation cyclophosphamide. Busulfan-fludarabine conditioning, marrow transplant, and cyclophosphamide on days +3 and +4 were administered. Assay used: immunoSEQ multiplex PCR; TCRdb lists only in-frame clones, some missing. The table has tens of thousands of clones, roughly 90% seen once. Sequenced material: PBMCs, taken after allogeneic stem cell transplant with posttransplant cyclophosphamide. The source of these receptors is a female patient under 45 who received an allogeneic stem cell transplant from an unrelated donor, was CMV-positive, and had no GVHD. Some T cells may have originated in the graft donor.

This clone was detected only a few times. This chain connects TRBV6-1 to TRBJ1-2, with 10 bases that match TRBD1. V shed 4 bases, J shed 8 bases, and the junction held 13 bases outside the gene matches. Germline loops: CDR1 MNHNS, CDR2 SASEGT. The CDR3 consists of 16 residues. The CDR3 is CASSGAPGQGKYGYTF. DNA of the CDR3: TGTGCCAGCAGTGGGGCTCCGGGACAGGGGAAATACGGCTACACCTTC.

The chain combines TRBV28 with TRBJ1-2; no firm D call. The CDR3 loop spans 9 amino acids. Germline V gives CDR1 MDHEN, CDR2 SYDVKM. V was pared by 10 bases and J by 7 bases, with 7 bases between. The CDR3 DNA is TGTGCCACGGGAGGTGGCTACACCTTC. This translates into CATGGGYTF.

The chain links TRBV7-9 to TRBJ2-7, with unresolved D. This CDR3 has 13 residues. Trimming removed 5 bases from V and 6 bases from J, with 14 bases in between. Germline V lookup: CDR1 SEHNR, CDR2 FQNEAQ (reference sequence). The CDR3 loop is CASSPSQRGEQYF. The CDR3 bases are TGTGCCAGCAGCCCGTCCCAGAGAGGCGAGCAGTACTTC.

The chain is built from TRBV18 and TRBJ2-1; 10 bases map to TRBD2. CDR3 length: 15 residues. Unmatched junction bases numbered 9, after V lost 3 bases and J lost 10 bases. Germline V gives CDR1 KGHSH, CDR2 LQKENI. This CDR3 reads CASSPLASGGGEQFF. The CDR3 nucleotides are TGTGCCAGCTCACCGTTAGCTAGCGGGGGCGGGGAGCAGTTCTTC. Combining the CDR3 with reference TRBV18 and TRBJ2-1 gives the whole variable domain NAGVMQNPRHLVRRRGQEARLRCSPMKGHSHVYWYRQLPEEGLKFMVYLQKENIIDESGMPKERFSAEFPKEGPSILRIQQVVRGDSAAYFCASSPLASGGGEQFFGPGTRLTVL.